The 27 T cell receptor beta chains below come from one sample, sequenced in a study of CD8 T cells in ankylosing spondylitis. TCRdb re-called the 5' RACE reads with MiXCR, one entry per CDR3 protein. Here the sample spans about 160,000 distinct CDR3 sequences, roughly 18% being singletons. The sequenced sample consisted of blood, either unsorted or a sorted T cell fraction (not recorded which). The receptors stem from a male donor with ankylosing spondylitis or in good health (not recorded which).

This clonotype was seen a handful of times. The CDR3 spells CASSQRVAGELFF. For the CDR3, the DNA is TGTGCCAGCAGCCAGAGGGTAGCCGGGGAGCTGTTTTTT. The genes are TRBV14 and TRBJ2-2, with D perhaps matching TRBD2 (5 bases). This CDR3 is 13 amino acids long. V was trimmed by 3 bases and J by 6 bases, leaving 8 bases between them. Germline CDR1 is SGHDN and CDR2 is FVKESK.

V usage is TRBV5-5 and J usage is TRBJ2-2; maybe TRBD1 (6 bases). The CDR3 contains 16 residues. Germline lookup yields CDR1 SGHKS and CDR2 YYEKEE (reference sequence). Trimming took 2 bases from V and 3 from J, leaving 14 bases between them. CDR3 nucleotides: TGTGCCAGCAGCTTCAGTCAGGGGCGCGACACCGGGGAGCTGTTTTTT. It encodes CASSFSQGRDTGELFF.

This clonotype was seen a handful of times. The gene calls are TRBV30 and TRBJ1-5; unclear D gene. Trimming took 0 bases from V and 4 from J, leaving 10 bases between them. CDR3 length equals 14 residues. Per germline, CDR1 GTSNPN and CDR2 SVGIG (reference sequence). The DNA of the CDR3 is TGTGCCTGGAGTGTACCAGAGGGAAATCAGCCCCAGCATTTT. It encodes CAWSVPEGNQPQHF.

Here the CDR3 DNA reads TGTGCCATCAGTGAGTTAGGGGTCGGGGATGGGCAGTTCTTC. Residues: CAISELGVGDGQFF. The chain couples TRBV10-3 to TRBJ2-1; perhaps D is TRBD1 or TRBD2 (5 bases each). CDR3 length: 14 residues. Trimming left V 1 base short and J 12 bases short, with 16 bases between. CDR1 is ENHRY and CDR2 is SYGVKD in the germline V gene.

The CDR3 nucleotides read TGTGCCAGCAGCGCAACAGGGACTCTCACAGATACGCAGTATTTT. Translation: CASSATGTLTDTQYF. V usage is TRBV14 and J usage is TRBJ2-3; the D gene could be TRBD1 or TRBD2 (6 bases each). V dropped 5 bases and J dropped 2 bases, with 14 bases sitting between them. The CDR3 has 15 amino acids. Germline V gene data show CDR1 as SGHDN and CDR2 as FVKESK.

Many counts were recorded for this clonotype. This chain joins TRBV29-1 and TRBJ2-3; D is undetermined. CDR1 and CDR2 (germline): SQVTM, ANQGSEA. V was trimmed by 4 bases and J by 0 bases, leaving 20 bases between them. CDR3 size: 17 residues. The chain's CDR3 is CSVANPIEQISTDTQYF. CDR3 bases: TGCAGCGTTGCGAACCCCATCGAACAGATTAGCACAGATACGCAGTATTTT.

This clonotype was picked up many times. The J gene is TRBJ2-1, the V gene TRBV7-9, with a possible D match to TRBD2 (5 bases). The germline V gene encodes CDR1 SEHNR and CDR2 FQNEAQ (reference sequence). The CDR3 is 15 residues long. The V end was cut by 5 bases, the J end by 8 bases, with 19 bases between. Written as DNA, the CDR3 is TGTGCCAGCAGCCCAATCAGCGGCATGGTGGATGAGCAGTTCTTC. It is translated as CASSPISGMVDEQFF.

There are a few counts of this clonotype. J is TRBJ2-1 and V is TRBV20-1; 10 nucleotides match TRBD1. The length of the CDR3 is 18 residues. The ends lost 1 base at V and 2 bases at J; junction bases unmatched: 11. Germline loops: CDR1 DFQATT, CDR2 SNEGSKA (reference sequence). CDR3 bases: TGCAGTGCTAGAGGGGGACAGGGGAGCGGAGGCGCCTACAATGAGCAGTTCTTC. Translated: CSARGGQGSGGAYNEQFF.

The genes are TRBV5-4 and TRBJ2-3; 8 nucleotides match TRBD2. CDR1 and CDR2 from the germline V gene are SGHNT and YYREEE (reference sequence). The CDR3 is made up of 16 amino acids. V gave up 4 bases and J gave up 4 bases; unmatched junction bases: 11. The CDR3 nucleotides read TGTGCCAGCAGCGTGCCGGGACTAGACAGTTCAGATACGCAGTATTTT. It codes for CASSVPGLDSSDTQYF.

This clonotype was detected many times. The chain employs TRBV29-1 and TRBJ2-7, with 11 positions matching TRBD2. Germline CDR1 and CDR2: SQVTM and ANQGSEA. J lost 4 bases, V lost 4 bases, and 6 bases had no gene match. This CDR3 has 14 amino acids. The CDR3 coding sequence is TGCAGCGTTGGAGGAACTAGCGGGAGTTACGAGCAGTACTTC. This encodes CSVGGTSGSYEQYF.

This clonotype was seen repeatedly, ten times or more. V gene TRBV28 combines with J gene TRBJ2-3; D is possibly TRBD2 (6 bases). The ends were cut back, 4 bases at V and 2 bases at J, with 10 bases in the middle. The CDR3 loop spans 14 amino acids. Germline assignment: CDR1 MDHEN and CDR2 SYDVKM. For the CDR3, the DNA is TGTGCCAGCAGTTCCCGGGACTTCACAGATACGCAGTATTTT. Its protein product is CASSSRDFTDTQYF.

This clonotype was counted a few times. The chain links TRBV20-1 to TRBJ2-1; D is ambiguous. CDR1 DFQATT and CDR2 SNEGSKA come from the germline V gene (reference sequence). The germline V and J ends were trimmed by 8 bases and 15 bases, with 11 bases remaining between them. This CDR3 spans 8 amino acids. In DNA form, the CDR3 reads TGCAGTCCCAACCTCCGGTTCTTC. This encodes CSPNLRFF.

The rearrangement uses TRBV6-2 or TRBV6-3 and TRBJ2-5; 14 nucleotides agree with TRBD2. In germline, CDR1 is MNHEY, CDR2 SVGEGT. V lost 2 bases and J lost 4; bases outside the gene matches: 12. The CDR3 runs 19 residues. For the CDR3, the DNA is TGTGCCAGCAGTTACCATATGGGACTAGCGGGAGACGGGGTAGAGACCCAGTACTTC. Amino acid sequence: CASSYHMGLAGDGVETQYF.

This clonotype was picked up many times. The gene calls are TRBV5-1 and TRBJ2-2, with unresolved D. Germline loops: CDR1 SGHRS, CDR2 YFSETQ. Deletions cut 0 bases from V and 7 bases from J, with 10 bases between. This CDR3 is 14 amino acids long. The CDR3 DNA is TGCGCCAGCAGCTTGGCGCAGACGAGCGGGGAGCTGTTTTTT. It encodes CASSLAQTSGELFF.

By frequency in the sample, this clonotype is medium-sized. V is TRBV5-1 and J is TRBJ2-3; a weak D match, TRBD1 (5 bases). Trimming took off 3 bases at V and 2 bases at J, with 13 bases between the two ends. This CDR3 comprises 15 residues. CDR1 and CDR2 (germline): SGHRS, YFSETQ. CDR3 amino acids: CASSWMDTNTDTQYF. The CDR3 DNA sequence: TGCGCCAGCAGCTGGATGGACACCAACACAGATACGCAGTATTTT.

V and J are TRBV5-1 and TRBJ1-6; 8 nucleotides match TRBD1. V dropped 4 bases and J dropped 7; count of bases not matched to a gene: 10. The CDR3 totals 16 residues. CDR1 is SGHRS, CDR2 YFSETQ, per germline. CDR3 sequence reads: CASSPIPTGVNSPLHF. The CDR3 region has the DNA TGCGCCAGCAGCCCGATCCCGACAGGGGTAAATTCACCCCTCCACTTT.

This clonotype was recorded at least ten times. V usage is TRBV5-1 and J usage is TRBJ2-3, with D tentatively TRBD2 (6 bases). Per germline, CDR1 SGHRS and CDR2 YFSETQ. V was clipped by 0 bases and J by 5 bases, with 19 bases between them. CDR3 length: 17 amino acids. For the CDR3, the DNA is TGCGCCAGCAGCTTGGCGTATTTGGGGGGAGGAGAAGATACGCAGTATTTT. This sequence encodes CASSLAYLGGGEDTQYF.

This clonotype was detected ten times or more. The chain recombines TRBV20-1 with TRBJ2-1, with 8 bases lining up with TRBD2. The length of the CDR3 is 17 residues. Germline V CDR1 and CDR2: DFQATT, SNEGSKA (reference sequence). With V trimmed by 4 bases and J by 5 bases, 16 bases remained unmatched. DNA for the CDR3: TGCAGTGCTACCACAACCGGGCTAGCGGGCTTTGACAATGAGCAGTTCTTC. The encoded protein is CSATTTGLAGFDNEQFF.

The V gene is TRBV5-1, the J gene TRBJ1-2; the D gene is possibly TRBD1 (6 bases). The CDR3 contains 16 residues. Trimming removed 4 bases from V and 2 bases from J, with 18 bases in between. CDR1 is SGHRS, CDR2 YFSETQ, per germline. Written as DNA, the CDR3 is TGCGCCAGCAGCCCCGAGGCAGGGGAAGTGAACTATGGCTACACCTTC. As protein: CASSPEAGEVNYGYTF.

This clonotype is labeled large. The chain is built from TRBV28 and TRBJ2-3; a weak D match, TRBD2 (6 bases). CDR1 MDHEN and CDR2 SYDVKM come from the germline V gene. Trimming removed 2 bases from V and 4 bases from J, with 13 bases in between. CDR3 length: 15 residues. The CDR3 region is CASSLNPGVADTQYF. The CDR3 DNA sequence: TGTGCCAGCAGTTTAAATCCGGGGGTGGCAGATACGCAGTATTTT.

This clonotype came up once. J is TRBJ2-7 and V is TRBV27; possibly TRBD1 for D (6 bases). V lost 6 bases and J lost 2, with 8 bases in between. The CDR3 runs to 12 residues. Germline assignment: CDR1 MNHEY and CDR2 SMNVEV (reference sequence). The CDR3 nucleotides are TGTGCCAGCAGCCGGGACACCTACGAGCAGTACTTC. Its protein product is CASSRDTYEQYF.

This clonotype turned up a few times. The rearrangement uses TRBV5-1 and TRBJ2-5, with 10 bases identical to TRBD1. The CDR3 runs to 17 residues. Germline V CDR1 and CDR2: SGHRS, YFSETQ. Germline trimming cut 7 bases from V and 5 bases from J; bases unmatched to any gene: 17. The DNA for the CDR3 is TGCGCCAGCGGAGCCCTAGTTGGGACAGGGGCCGGGGAGACCCAGTACTTC. It is translated as CASGALVGTGAGETQYF.

The chain joins TRBV6-6 to TRBJ2-5; 10 bases are a match to TRBD1. The trim removed 2 bases at V and 4 bases at J, leaving 4 bases unmatched. Germline V gene data show CDR1 as MNHNY and CDR2 as SVGAGI (reference sequence). This CDR3 has 15 amino acids. CDR3 residues: CASSYAGTGVETQYF. CDR3 coding DNA: TGTGCCAGCAGTTACGCCGGGACAGGGGTAGAGACCCAGTACTTC.

This clonotype was found many times. The chain links TRBV5-1 to TRBJ2-3, with D maybe TRBD2 (6 bases). The germline CDR1 and CDR2 sequences are SGHRS and YFSETQ. CDR3 length equals 15 residues. Trimming shortened V by 2 bases and J by 2 bases, and 12 bases separated the two germline ends. CDR3 in amino acids: CASSFLAALTDTQYF. CDR3 coding DNA: TGCGCCAGCAGCTTCTTAGCGGCTCTCACAGATACGCAGTATTTT.

This clonotype was seen only a few times. The V call is TRBV24-1, the J call TRBJ2-7; 8 bases align to TRBD1. The CDR3 extends over 15 amino acids. Germline CDR1 KGHDR, CDR2 SFDVKD. V dropped 4 bases and J dropped 1; count of bases not matched to a gene: 5. This chain's CDR3 is CATSDPRDRSYEQYF. The CDR3, as DNA: TGTGCCACCAGTGACCCCCGGGACAGGTCCTACGAGCAGTACTTC.

The chain uses TRBV6-4 and TRBJ1-4; 9 nucleotides agree with TRBD1. CDR3 length: 15 amino acids. CDR1 and CDR2 from the germline V gene are MRHNA and SNTAGT. Germline trimming cut 6 bases from V and 4 bases from J; bases unmatched to any gene: 6. The CDR3 loop is CASRQTGGFNEKLFF. The CDR3 DNA reads TGTGCCAGCAGACAAACAGGGGGCTTTAATGAAAAACTGTTTTTT.

The chain uses TRBV23-1 and TRBJ2-3; no definite D call. TRBV23-1 is an ORF for which the function is uncertain. The V end was cut by 6 bases, the J end by 2 bases, with 15 bases between. The length of the CDR3 is 15 residues. In DNA form, the CDR3 reads TGCGCCAGCAGCCCAGCCCCGCAGTTCACAGATACGCAGTATTTT. Protein: CASSPAPQFTDTQYF.